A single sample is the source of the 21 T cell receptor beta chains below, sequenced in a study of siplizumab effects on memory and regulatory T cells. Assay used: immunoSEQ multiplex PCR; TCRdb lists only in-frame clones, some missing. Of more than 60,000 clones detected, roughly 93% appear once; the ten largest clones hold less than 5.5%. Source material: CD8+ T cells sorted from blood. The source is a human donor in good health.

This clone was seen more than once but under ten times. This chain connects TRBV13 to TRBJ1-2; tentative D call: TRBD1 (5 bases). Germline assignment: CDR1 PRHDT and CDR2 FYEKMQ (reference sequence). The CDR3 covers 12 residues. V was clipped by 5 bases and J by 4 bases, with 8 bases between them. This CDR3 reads CASSPGVYGYTF. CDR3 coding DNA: TGTGCCAGCAGCCCGGGGGTCTATGGCTACACCTTC.

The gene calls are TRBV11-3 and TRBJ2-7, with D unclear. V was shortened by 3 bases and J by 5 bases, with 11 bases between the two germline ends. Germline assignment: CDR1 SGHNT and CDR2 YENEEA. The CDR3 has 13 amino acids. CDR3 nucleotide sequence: TGTGCCAGCAGCTTGGCATTCCTCGACGAGCAGTACTTC. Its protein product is CASSLAFLDEQYF.

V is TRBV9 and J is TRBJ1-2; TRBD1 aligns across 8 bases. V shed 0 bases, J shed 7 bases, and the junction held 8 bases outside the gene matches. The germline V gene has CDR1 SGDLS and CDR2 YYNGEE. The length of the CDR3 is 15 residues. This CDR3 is CASSVGSQGAVGYTF. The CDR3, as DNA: TGTGCCAGCAGCGTAGGTAGTCAGGGGGCGGTTGGCTACACCTTC.

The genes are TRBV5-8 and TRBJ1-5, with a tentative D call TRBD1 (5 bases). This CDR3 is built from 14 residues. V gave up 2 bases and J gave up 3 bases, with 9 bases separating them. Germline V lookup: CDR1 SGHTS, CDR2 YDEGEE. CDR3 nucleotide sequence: TGTGCCAGCAGCTTCAGGGTTAACAATCAGCCCCAGCATTTT. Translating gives CASSFRVNNQPQHF.

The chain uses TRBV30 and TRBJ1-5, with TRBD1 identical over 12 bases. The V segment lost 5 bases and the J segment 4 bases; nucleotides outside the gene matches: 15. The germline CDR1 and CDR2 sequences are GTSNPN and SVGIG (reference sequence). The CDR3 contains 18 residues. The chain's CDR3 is CAWSHRDRGPLSNQPQHF. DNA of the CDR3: TGTGCCTGGTCGCACCGGGACAGGGGGCCTTTGAGTAATCAGCCCCAGCATTTT.

The CDR3 DNA reads TGTGCCAGCAGCCTTAGGACAGGTGACTACACCTTC. The encoded protein is CASSLRTGDYTF. The J gene is TRBJ1-2, the V gene TRBV6-5, with 7 bases aligning to TRBD1. The J segment lost 10 bases and the V segment lost 6 bases, leaving 8 bases of the junction unmatched. The length of the CDR3 is 12 residues. Germline-derived CDR1 and CDR2 are MNHEY and SVGAGI.

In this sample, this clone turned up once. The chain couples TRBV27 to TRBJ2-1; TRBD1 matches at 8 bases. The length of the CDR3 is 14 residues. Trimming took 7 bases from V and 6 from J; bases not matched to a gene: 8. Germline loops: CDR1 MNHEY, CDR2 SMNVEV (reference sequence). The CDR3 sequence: CASNRKTGGNEQFF. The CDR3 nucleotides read TGTGCCAGCAATCGCAAAACAGGGGGCAATGAGCAGTTCTTC.

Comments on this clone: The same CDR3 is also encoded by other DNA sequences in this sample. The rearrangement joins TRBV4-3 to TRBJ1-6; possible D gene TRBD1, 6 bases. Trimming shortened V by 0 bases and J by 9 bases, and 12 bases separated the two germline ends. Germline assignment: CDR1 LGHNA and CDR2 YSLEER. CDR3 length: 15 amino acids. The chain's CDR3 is CASSQDAGAGSPLHF. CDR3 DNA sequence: TGCGCCAGCAGCCAAGATGCGGGGGCCGGTTCACCCCTCCACTTT.

The CDR3 DNA is TGTGCCAGCAGTGACTTAGCGGGGGGGCTGGAGACCCAGTACTTC. Translating gives CASSDLAGGLETQYF. The rearrangement links TRBV6-1 to TRBJ2-5, with 11 bases fitting TRBD2. Germline loops: CDR1 MNHNS, CDR2 SASEGT. There are 15 residues in the CDR3. The V segment lost 3 bases and the J segment 5 bases; nucleotides outside the gene matches: 5.

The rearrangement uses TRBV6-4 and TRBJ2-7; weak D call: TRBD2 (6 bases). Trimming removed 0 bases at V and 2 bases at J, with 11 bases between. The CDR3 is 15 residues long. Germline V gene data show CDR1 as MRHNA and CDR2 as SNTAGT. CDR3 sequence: CASSDSAGTPYEQYF. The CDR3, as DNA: TGTGCCAGCAGTGACTCGGCGGGGACGCCCTACGAGCAGTACTTC.

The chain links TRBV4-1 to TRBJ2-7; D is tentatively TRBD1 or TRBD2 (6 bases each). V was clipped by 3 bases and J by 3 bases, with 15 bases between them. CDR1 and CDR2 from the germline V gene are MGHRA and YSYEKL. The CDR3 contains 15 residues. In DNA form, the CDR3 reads TGCGCCAGCAGCCAGACCGGGGGCACTTTCTACGAGCAGTACTTC. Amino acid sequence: CASSQTGGTFYEQYF.

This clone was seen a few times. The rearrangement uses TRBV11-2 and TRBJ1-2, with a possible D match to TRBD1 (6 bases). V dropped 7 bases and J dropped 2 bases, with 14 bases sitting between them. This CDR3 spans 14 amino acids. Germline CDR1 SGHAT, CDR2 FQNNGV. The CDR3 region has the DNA TGTGCCAGCACCTCAGGAGGGGGGAACTATGGCTACACCTTC. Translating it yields CASTSGGGNYGYTF.

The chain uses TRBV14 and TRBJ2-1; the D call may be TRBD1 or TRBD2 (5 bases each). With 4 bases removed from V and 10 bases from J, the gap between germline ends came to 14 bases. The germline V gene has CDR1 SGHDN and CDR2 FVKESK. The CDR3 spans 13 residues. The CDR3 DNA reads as TGTGCCAGCAGCCCCGCTGGGGGAGCAGAGCAGTTCTTC. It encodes CASSPAGGAEQFF.

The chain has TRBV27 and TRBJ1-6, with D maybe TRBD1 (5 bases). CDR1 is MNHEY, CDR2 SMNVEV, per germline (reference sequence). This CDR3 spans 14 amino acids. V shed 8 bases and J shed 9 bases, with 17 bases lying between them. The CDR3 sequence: CASHLGGVGSPLHF. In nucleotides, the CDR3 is TGTGCCAGCCACTTGGGGGGGGTTGGTTCACCCCTCCACTTT.

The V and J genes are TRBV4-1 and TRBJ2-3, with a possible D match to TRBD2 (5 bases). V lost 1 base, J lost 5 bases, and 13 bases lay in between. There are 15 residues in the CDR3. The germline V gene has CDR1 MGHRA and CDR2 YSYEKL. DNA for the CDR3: TGCGCCAGCAGCCAAGTGAGTGCCGGGGAAGATACGCAGTATTTT. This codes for CASSQVSAGEDTQYF.

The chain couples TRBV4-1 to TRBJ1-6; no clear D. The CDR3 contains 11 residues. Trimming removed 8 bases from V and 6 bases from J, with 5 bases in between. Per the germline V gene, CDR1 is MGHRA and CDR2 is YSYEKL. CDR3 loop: CASGSNSPLHF. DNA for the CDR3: TGCGCCAGCGGTTCTAATTCACCCCTCCACTTT.

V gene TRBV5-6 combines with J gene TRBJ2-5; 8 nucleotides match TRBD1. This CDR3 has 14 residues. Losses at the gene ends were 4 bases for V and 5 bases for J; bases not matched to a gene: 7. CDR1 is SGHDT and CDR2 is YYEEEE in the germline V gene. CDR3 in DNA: TGTGCCAGCAGCCCAAGGACAGGGATTGAGACCCAGTACTTC. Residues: CASSPRTGIETQYF.

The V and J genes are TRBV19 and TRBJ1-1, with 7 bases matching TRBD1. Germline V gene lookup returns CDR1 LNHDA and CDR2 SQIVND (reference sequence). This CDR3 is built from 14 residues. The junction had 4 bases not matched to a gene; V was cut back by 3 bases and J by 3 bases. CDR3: CASSIYTGDTEAFF. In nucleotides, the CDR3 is TGTGCCAGTAGTATCTACACAGGGGACACTGAAGCTTTCTTT.

CDR3 in DNA: TGTGCCAGCAGCTCTCTAGCGGGGGGGAACAATGAGCAGTTCTTC. Residues: CASSSLAGGNNEQFF. The chain carries TRBV7-3 and TRBJ2-1; 12 positions agree with TRBD2. CDR1 is SGHTA, CDR2 FQGTGA, per germline. The CDR3 has 15 residues. V lost 4 bases to trimming and J lost 5 bases; unmatched junction nucleotides: 3. Supplemented by reference TRBV7-3 and TRBJ2-1, the full variable domain reads GAGVSQTPSNKVTEKGKYVELRCDPISGHTALYWYRQSLGQGPEFLIYFQGTGAADDSGLPNDRFFAVRPEGSVSTLKIQRTERGDSAVYLCASSSLAGGNNEQFFGPGTRLTVL.

The CDR3 is CASSLAGDLQAQYF. CDR3 sequence (DNA): TGTGCCAGCAGCTTAGCTGGCGATCTCCAGGCCCAGTACTTC. This sequence joins TRBV7-2 and TRBJ2-5; no definite D call. Germline V lookup: CDR1 SGHTA, CDR2 FQGNSA. Trimming removed 0 bases from V and 9 bases from J, with 14 bases in between. The CDR3 runs 14 residues.

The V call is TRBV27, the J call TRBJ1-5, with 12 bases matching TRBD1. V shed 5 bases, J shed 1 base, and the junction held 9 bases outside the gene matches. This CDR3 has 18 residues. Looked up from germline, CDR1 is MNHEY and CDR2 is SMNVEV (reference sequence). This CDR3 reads CASSSLPGQGASNQPQHF. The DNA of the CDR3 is TGTGCCAGCAGTAGCCTTCCGGGACAGGGGGCGAGCAATCAGCCCCAGCATTTT.